The 25 T cell receptor beta chains given below trace back to one sample, sequenced in a study of OX40 agonist ivuxolimab in advanced cancers. The library was built by means of the immunoSEQ multiplex PCR assay. As stored in TCRdb, this immuneACCESS dataset retains in-frame rearrangements with V and J assigned. A fraction of the clones does not appear; measured against another copy, unresolved V genes explain less than half of the discrepancy, and the remainder lacks a known reason. In this sample the table shows 40,000 to 50,000 clones, about 90% of which occur a single time. The ten top clones hold about 0.6% of the sample. The source material was CD4+ or CD8+ T cells sorted from blood, sampled in a trial of the OX40 agonist ivuxolimab. These receptor sequences come from an adult with an advanced solid tumor such as melanoma, head and neck, liver or kidney cancer.

The chain is built from TRBV6-1 and TRBJ2-7, with 11 nucleotides matching TRBD2. There are 15 residues in the CDR3. With 4 bases clipped from V and 7 bases from J, the junction kept 9 bases outside the gene matches. CDR1 is MNHNS, CDR2 SASEGT, per germline. The CDR3 DNA sequence: TGTGCCAGCAGTGGTAGTAGCGGGGGGGCGGAGGAGCAGTACTTC. Translating gives CASSGSSGGAEEQYF.

CDR3: CASSVNRDRGYNTDTQYF. The CDR3 DNA is TGCGCCAGCAGCGTAAATAGAGACAGGGGGTATAACACAGATACGCAGTATTTT. The chain joins TRBV5-1 to TRBJ2-3, with 9 bases lining up with TRBD1. V shed 4 bases and J 2 bases; nucleotides not matched to a gene: 14. The CDR3 consists of 18 residues. The germline V gene encodes CDR1 SGHRS and CDR2 YFSETQ.

The V call is TRBV19, the J call TRBJ2-1; weak D call: TRBD2 (6 bases). Germline assignment: CDR1 LNHDA and CDR2 SQIVND (reference sequence). The V and J ends lost 4 bases and 10 bases respectively, with 14 bases between them. The CDR3 is made up of 13 amino acids. The DNA for the CDR3 is TGTGCCAGTAGTAGCGGGGATACACGCGAGCAGTTCTTC. Its translation is CASSSGDTREQFF.

The V gene is TRBV9, the J gene TRBJ2-3, with a weak D call TRBD1 (6 bases). In germline, CDR1 is SGDLS, CDR2 YYNGEE. The CDR3 totals 18 residues. V was clipped by 0 bases and J by 3 bases, with 20 bases between them. CDR3 amino acids: CASSVGVSGVLLTDTQYF. CDR3 in DNA: TGTGCCAGCAGCGTAGGAGTTTCAGGGGTTTTGTTAACAGATACGCAGTATTTT.

This chain links TRBV19 with TRBJ1-1, with TRBD1 matching 7 bases. The V segment lost 2 bases and the J segment 3 bases; nucleotides outside the gene matches: 3. The CDR3 has 14 residues. CDR1 is LNHDA and CDR2 is SQIVND in the germline V gene (reference sequence). The CDR3 bases are TGTGCCAGTAGTATAAGCGGGACAGACACTGAAGCTTTCTTT. Its protein is CASSISGTDTEAFF.

This chain uses TRBV2 with TRBJ1-6, with D perhaps matching TRBD1 (6 bases). The CDR3 loop spans 14 amino acids. The V end lost 4 bases, the J end lost 7 bases, and 11 bases lay between the germline ends. Germline CDR1 reads SNHLY; CDR2 reads FYNNEI. Here the CDR3 DNA reads TGTGCCAGCAGTGTGCAGGGGAGAAATTCACCCCTCCACTTT. Translation gives CASSVQGRNSPLHF. Full variable domain (rest looked up from reference TRBV2 and TRBJ1-6): EPEVTQTPSHQVTQMGQEVILRCVPISNHLYFYWYRQILGQKVEFLVSFYNNEISEKSEIFDDQFSVERPDGSNFTLKIRSTKLEDSAMYFCASSVQGRNSPLHFGNGTRLTVT.

The chain recombines TRBV11-2 with TRBJ2-1; D might be TRBD1 (5 bases). V gave up 0 bases and J gave up 10 bases, with 13 bases separating them. The CDR3 spans 14 residues. Per germline, CDR1 SGHAT and CDR2 FQNNGV. The CDR3 region has the DNA TGTGCCAGCAGCTTAGATTCCGCCTGGGGCGAGCAGTTCTTC. Encoded protein: CASSLDSAWGEQFF.

The gene calls are TRBV7-8 and TRBJ2-7; TRBD2 is a possible D gene (5 bases). The CDR3 totals 12 residues. Looked up from germline, CDR1 is SGHVS and CDR2 is FQNEAQ. V lost 5 bases to trimming and J lost 7 bases, with 12 bases between them. The CDR3, as DNA: TGTGCCAGCAGCCCAGCCACGGGGGAGCAGTACTTC. Its protein product is CASSPATGEQYF.

The CDR3 DNA follows: TGTGCCAGCAGCTTAAGCGGGGGGGCCTACAATGAGCAGTTCTTC. It specifies CASSLSGGAYNEQFF. The chain has TRBV11-3 and TRBJ2-1; the match to TRBD2 covers 10 bases. This CDR3 has 15 amino acids. CDR1 is SGHNT and CDR2 is YENEEA in the germline V gene. V dropped 2 bases and J dropped 2; count of bases not matched to a gene: 0. The variable domain in full, with the rest retrieved from reference TRBV11-3 and TRBJ2-1, is EAGVVQSPRYKIIEKKQPVAFWCNPISGHNTLYWYLQNLGQGPELLIRYENEEAVDDSQLPKDRFSAERLKGVDSTLKIQPAELGDSAVYLCASSLSGGAYNEQFFGPGTRLTVL.

The chain is built from TRBV27 and TRBJ1-2; D is ambiguous. Per germline, CDR1 MNHEY and CDR2 SMNVEV (reference sequence). The CDR3 has 12 residues. Trimming removed 4 bases at V and 4 bases at J, with 7 bases between. The CDR3, as DNA: TGTGCCAGCAGTTCTGCTGGCTATGGCTACACCTTC. Its translation: CASSSAGYGYTF.

This clone showed up just once. The J gene is TRBJ2-3, the V gene TRBV5-4; 9 nucleotides agree with TRBD1. CDR3 length equals 15 residues. Germline assignment: CDR1 SGHNT and CDR2 YYREEE (reference sequence). V trimming: 4 bases; J trimming: 3 bases; junction bases outside the gene matches: 6. The CDR3 DNA follows: TGTGCCAGCAGCCAACAGGGGGCAGGGACAGATACGCAGTATTTT. It yields the protein CASSQQGAGTDTQYF.

The rearrangement links TRBV21-1 to TRBJ1-1. TRBV21-1 is a pseudogene locus. This CDR3 contains 18 residues. In DNA form, the CDR3 reads TGTGCCAGCAGCAAAGGCAGAAGGACGGGCTACGATGCCACTGAAGCTTTCTTT. Amino acid sequence: CASSKGRRTGYDATEAFF.

The chain joins TRBV25-1 to TRBJ1-2; 8 positions agree with TRBD1. CDR1 and CDR2 (germline): MGHDK, SYGVNS. The CDR3 loop spans 15 amino acids. With V trimmed by 0 bases and J by 4 bases, 4 bases remained unmatched. CDR3 protein: CASSEYQGAGYGYTF. The CDR3 bases are TGTGCCAGCAGTGAATACCAGGGGGCGGGCTATGGCTACACCTTC.

V and J are TRBV7-9 and TRBJ2-7; D ambiguous. Looked up from germline, CDR1 is SEHNR and CDR2 is FQNEAQ (reference sequence). V was pared by 1 base and J by 7 bases, with 11 bases between. There are 13 residues in the CDR3. Here the CDR3 DNA reads TGTGCCAGCAGCTTAGGAAGGGTGGGTGAGCAGTACTTC. It is translated as CASSLGRVGEQYF.

The V call is TRBV7-8, the J call TRBJ1-4, with TRBD1 matching over 7 bases. V shed 3 bases, J shed 4 bases, and the junction held 5 bases outside the gene matches. The germline gives CDR1 SGHVS, CDR2 FQNEAQ. The CDR3 consists of 15 residues. CDR3 sequence: CASSFRDSLNEKLFF. DNA of the CDR3: TGTGCCAGCAGCTTCCGGGACAGCCTTAATGAAAAACTGTTTTTT.

The chain uses TRBV19 and TRBJ1-2, with D uncertain. Germline V gene lookup returns CDR1 LNHDA and CDR2 SQIVND (reference sequence). With 3 bases removed from V and 8 bases from J, the gap between germline ends came to 19 bases. The CDR3 has 15 amino acids. This CDR3 is CASSIGPTALWGYTF. CDR3 DNA: TGTGCCAGTAGTATTGGACCTACGGCGTTATGGGGCTACACCTTC.

The rearrangement links TRBV19 to TRBJ1-2; no reliable D call. From germline, CDR1 is LNHDA and CDR2 SQIVND (reference sequence). V shed 3 bases and J shed 2 bases, with 16 bases lying between them. This CDR3 comprises 16 residues. The CDR3 nucleotides read TGTGCCAGTAGTATTTCTTCCTCAGTGAAAAACTATGGCTACACCTTC. Translating gives CASSISSSVKNYGYTF. Supplemented by reference TRBV19 and TRBJ1-2, the full variable domain reads DGGITQSPKYLFRKEGQNVTLSCEQNLNHDAMYWYRQDPGQGLRLIYYSQIVNDFQKGDIAEGYSVSREKKESFPLTVTSAQKNPTAFYLCASSISSSVKNYGYTFGSGTRLTVV.

The chain recombines TRBV7-8 with TRBJ2-5; weak D call: TRBD2 (6 bases). V was shortened by 5 bases and J by 0 bases, with 10 bases between the two germline ends. The CDR3 has 14 amino acids. Germline V gene lookup returns CDR1 SGHVS and CDR2 FQNEAQ. CDR3 sequence: CASSPREYQETQYF. The CDR3 bases are TGTGCCAGCAGCCCCCGGGAGTACCAAGAGACCCAGTACTTC.

The gene calls are TRBV12-5 and TRBJ1-2; possible D gene TRBD1, 5 bases. The V gene lost 0 bases and the J gene lost 7 bases, with 6 bases spanning the gap. Germline V gene lookup returns CDR1 LGHNT and CDR2 FRNRAP. The CDR3 extends over 12 amino acids. The CDR3 DNA sequence: TGTGCTAGTGGTTTGGTAGGGACTGGCTACACCTTC. Encoded protein: CASGLVGTGYTF. The full variable domain, its missing parts supplied by reference TRBV12-5 and TRBJ1-2, is DARVTQTPRHKVTEMGQEVTMRCQPILGHNTVFWYRQTMMQGLELLAYFRNRAPLDDSGMPKDRFSAEMPDATLATLKIQPSEPRDSAVYFCASGLVGTGYTFGSGTRLTVV.

The rearrangement uses TRBV2 and TRBJ1-3; TRBD1 might be the D (5 bases). Germline CDR1 reads SNHLY; CDR2 reads FYNNEI. V lost 5 bases and J 0 bases, leaving 8 bases between the germline ends. This CDR3 has 14 amino acids. CDR3 in amino acids: CASSQGYSGNTIYF. The CDR3 DNA sequence: TGTGCCAGCAGTCAGGGCTACTCTGGAAACACCATATATTTT.

This rearrangement joins TRBV7-3 to TRBJ2-7; 8 positions match TRBD1. The CDR3 runs 13 residues. The germline V gene has CDR1 SGHTA and CDR2 FQGTGA. V trimming: 0 bases; J trimming: 5 bases; junction bases outside the gene matches: 0. Here the CDR3 DNA reads TGTGCCAGCAGCTTAACGACAGGGGACGAGCAGTACTTC. Protein product: CASSLTTGDEQYF.

This clone was detected a few times. The chain recombines TRBV11-3 with TRBJ2-3, with D tentatively TRBD1 (8 bases). With 6 bases removed from V and 5 bases from J, the gap between germline ends came to 15 bases. Per germline, CDR1 SGHNT and CDR2 YENEEA. The CDR3 consists of 14 residues. CDR3 protein: CASRSTGEGDTQYF. The CDR3 DNA follows: TGTGCCAGCAGATCGACAGGGGAGGGAGATACGCAGTATTTT.

This clone was recorded once. V is TRBV30 and J is TRBJ1-1; tentative D call: TRBD1 (5 bases). The CDR3 consists of 13 residues. From germline, CDR1 is GTSNPN and CDR2 SVGIG (reference sequence). V lost 0 bases and J lost 4, with 9 bases in between. The CDR3 DNA follows: TGTGCCTGGAGTGTAGGGGTGCGCACTGAAGCTTTCTTT. It codes for CAWSVGVRTEAFF.

J is TRBJ2-4 and V is TRBV7-9, with TRBD1 identical over 7 bases. Looked up from germline, CDR1 is SEHNR and CDR2 is FQNEAQ (reference sequence). V shed 2 bases, J shed 5 bases, and the junction held 3 bases outside the gene matches. The CDR3 sequence is 14 residues long. The CDR3 DNA sequence: TGTGCCAGCAGCTTAAGGGGGCCGGAAAACATTCAGTACTTC. Amino acid sequence: CASSLRGPENIQYF.

V usage is TRBV11-3 and J usage is TRBJ2-5; TRBD1 aligns across 7 bases. J lost 2 bases, V lost 2 bases, and 5 bases had no gene match. The CDR3 length is 15 residues. Per germline, CDR1 SGHNT and CDR2 YENEEA. Here the CDR3 reads CASSLRTGLQETQYF. The CDR3 nucleotides are TGTGCCAGCAGCTTAAGGACAGGACTGCAAGAGACCCAGTACTTC.